These T cell receptor beta chains were read from a single sample in a study of blood T cell repertoires in COVID-19. Sequencing was performed with immunoSEQ multiplex PCR; in TCRdb, only in-frame clones are kept and a portion is missing. The sample contains 250,000 to 350,000 clones, around 90% of which appear only once. The sequenced material came from PBMCs or T cells enriched from blood (not recorded which). These receptors came from a woman aged 35 to 49 who had recovered from COVID-19. Each CDR3 is given with its conserved first and last residue. The D gene is left open where the match is weak. Clone size is stated in some rows and not others, as once, few, many or a class when expanded.

TRBV14	.	TRBJ2-7	.	TGTGCCAGCAGCCGCGACGGGTACGAGCAGTACTTC	CASSRDGYEQYF
TRBV28	.	TRBJ2-7	.	TGTGCCAGCACCCCCGGATGGAGGGTTGGGCCCGAGCAGTACTTC	CASTPGWRVGPEQYF
TRBV24-1	TRBD2	TRBJ2-1	.	TGTGCCACCAGTGCGACTAGCGGGAGTCCCTCAAGCTCCTACAATGAGCAGTTCTTC	CATSATSGSPSSSYNEQFF
TRBV2	.	TRBJ2-2	.	TGTGCCAGCAGGAGACTTGGGGGGACCGGGGAGCTGTTTTTT	CASRRLGGTGELFF
TRBV12-5	TRBD1	TRBJ2-1	.	TGTGCTAGTGGTTTGGGAGGGGACAGGGCCTACAATGAGCAGTTCTTC	CASGLGGDRAYNEQFF
TRBV12-3/TRBV12-4	TRBD1	TRBJ2-7	.	TGTGCCAGCAGCAAGGGACAGCTCTACGAGCAGTACTTC	CASSKGQLYEQYF
TRBV7-8	.	TRBJ1-2	.	TGTGCCAGCAGCTTGGGGGGGCATGGCTACACCTTC	CASSLGGHGYTF
TRBV7-2	.	TRBJ1-1	.	TGTGCCAGCAGAGAGTCGGGGGTACGGACTGAAGCTTTCTTT	CASRESGVRTEAFF
TRBV7-9	.	TRBJ1-5	.	TGTGCCAGCAGCTTAGGTACTCAAGCCTATAGCAATCAGCCCCAGCATTTT	CASSLGTQAYSNQPQHF
TRBV28	.	TRBJ1-1	.	TGTGCCAGCAGTTCCTACACAGGGACTGAAGCTTTCTTT	CASSSYTGTEAFF
TRBV28	.	TRBJ1-2	.	TGTGCCAGCAGTCCGCCCCGAGGCTATGGCTACACCTTC	CASSPPRGYGYTF
TRBV20-1	.	TRBJ2-1	.	TGCAGTGCTAGAGGAGGGAGCCAGCAGTTCTTC	CSARGGSQQFF
TRBV9	TRBD2	TRBJ2-5	.	TGTGCCAGCAGCGTTCCCCTAGCGGGAGGGCAAGAGACCCAGTACTTC	CASSVPLAGGQETQYF
TRBV28	TRBD2	TRBJ2-7	.	TGTGCCAGCACCACTCGATGGGAGGGAGACTACGAGCAGTACTTC	CASTTRWEGDYEQYF
TRBV4-2	.	TRBJ1-2	.	TGTGCCAGCAGCCAGGCTACCGGGGGCTACACCTTC	CASSQATGGYTF
TRBV21-1	.	TRBJ2-2	.	TGTGCCAGCAGCTATCCACGACAGGACGCCGGGGAGCTGTTTTTT	CASSYPRQDAGELFF
TRBV30	TRBD1	TRBJ1-4	.	TGTGCCTGGAGTAGGACAGGGTTAAAGGAAAAACTGTTTTTT	CAWSRTGLKEKLFF
TRBV9	TRBD1	TRBJ1-3	.	TGTGCCAGCAGCGTAGAGGGGGCCGGGGGACCTGGAAACACCATATATTTT	CASSVEGAGGPGNTIYF
TRBV11-2	.	TRBJ2-5	.	TGTGCCAGCAGAAAGAATCGGGATCCACAAGAGACCCAGTACTTC	CASRKNRDPQETQYF
TRBV9	.	TRBJ1-6	.	TGTGCCAGCAGTCCGACGTCAGCGGGGGATAATTCACCCCTCCACTTT	CASSPTSAGDNSPLHF
TRBV6-2/TRBV6-3	TRBD2	TRBJ2-7	.	TGTGCCAGCAGTTACGGACTAGCGAGCTACGAGCAGTACTTC	CASSYGLASYEQYF
TRBV27	TRBD1	TRBJ2-7	.	TGTGCCAGCAGTATTACAGGGGGCGAGCAGTACTTC	CASSITGGEQYF
TRBV4-2	.	TRBJ1-2	.	TGTGCCAGCAGCCAAGATTTGGTCGGGAACAACTATGGCTACACCTTC	CASSQDLVGNNYGYTF
TRBV5-4	TRBD2	TRBJ2-5	many	TGTGCCAGCAGCTCGGGCACGGGAGGAGGAGAGACCCAGTACTTC	CASSSGTGGGETQYF
TRBV7-9	.	TRBJ2-1	once	TGTGCCAGCAGCCACTCCGCCGCCCTACAGTTCTTC	CASSHSAALQFF
TRBV5-1	TRBD1	TRBJ1-2	.	TGCGCCAGCAGGACCGGGACAGGGCCCCCCTATGAGGGCTACACCTTC	CASRTGTGPPYEGYTF
TRBV30	.	TRBJ2-2	.	TGTGCCTGGGGCCTCCTGAACACCGGGGAGCTGTTTTTT	CAWGLLNTGELFF
TRBV5-5	.	TRBJ2-6	.	TGTGCCAGCAGCTTGGCCGGCTCTGGGGCCAACGTCCTGACTTTC	CASSLAGSGANVLTF
TRBV5-6	TRBD1	TRBJ1-1	.	TGTGCCAGCAGCATTTTACAGGGGGCGCGAACTGAAGCTTTCTTT	CASSILQGARTEAFF
TRBV6-6	TRBD1	TRBJ2-3	.	TGTGCCAGCAGTTACCAGGGACAGGGGGCAGCAGATACGCAGTATTTT	CASSYQGQGAADTQYF
TRBV5-4	TRBD2	TRBJ2-5	.	TGTGCCAGCACCCGGGGGGGAGGGCCACGGGAGACCCAGTACTTC	CASTRGGGPRETQYF
TRBV9	.	TRBJ1-3	.	TGTGCCAGCAGCCCCCTCGGGGGAGCTGGAAACACCATATATTTT	CASSPLGGAGNTIYF